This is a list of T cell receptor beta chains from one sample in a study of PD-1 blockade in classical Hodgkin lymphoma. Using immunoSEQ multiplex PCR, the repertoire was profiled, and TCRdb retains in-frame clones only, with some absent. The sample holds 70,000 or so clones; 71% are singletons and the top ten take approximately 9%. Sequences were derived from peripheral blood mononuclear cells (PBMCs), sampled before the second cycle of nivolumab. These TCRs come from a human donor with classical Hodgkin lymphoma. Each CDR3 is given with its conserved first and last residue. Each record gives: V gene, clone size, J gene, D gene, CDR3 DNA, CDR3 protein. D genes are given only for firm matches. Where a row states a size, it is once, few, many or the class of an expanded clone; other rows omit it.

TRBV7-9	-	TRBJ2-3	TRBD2	TGTGCCAGCAGCCCACTAGCGGCCGGCACAGATACGCAGTATTTT	CASSPLAAGTDTQYF
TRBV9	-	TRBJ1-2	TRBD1	TGTGCCAGCAGCGTACAGACAGGGTTAAGTGGCTACACCTTC	CASSVQTGLSGYTF
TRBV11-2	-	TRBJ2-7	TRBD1	TGTGCCAGCAGCACCTGGACAGGGGCGTACGAGCAGTACTTC	CASSTWTGAYEQYF
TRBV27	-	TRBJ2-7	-	TGTGCCAGCTCACCGGGTGGTGGAGGCGAGCAGTACTTC	CASSPGGGGEQYF
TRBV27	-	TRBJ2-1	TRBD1	TGTGCCAGCAGTTCCAACCGGGACAGGGGTTACAATGAGCAGTTCTTC	CASSSNRDRGYNEQFF
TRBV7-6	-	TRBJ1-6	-	TGTGCCAGCAGCTTAGGAGCTACCTATAATTCACCCCTCCACTTT	CASSLGATYNSPLHF
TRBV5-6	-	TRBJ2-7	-	TGTGCCAGCAGCCCTCAGGATAGGGACCACGAGCAGTACTTC	CASSPQDRDHEQYF
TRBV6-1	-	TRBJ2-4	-	TGTGCCAGCAGTGAAGGGACGCCAGGGGACATTCAGTACTTC	CASSEGTPGDIQYF
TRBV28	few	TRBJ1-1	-	TGTGCCAGCAGCCTAGTAGAGACTGAAGCTTTCTTT	CASSLVETEAFF
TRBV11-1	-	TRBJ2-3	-	TGTGCCAGCAGCTTACGCGGTACAGATACGCAGTATTTT	CASSLRGTDTQYF
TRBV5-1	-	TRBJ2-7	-	TGCGCCAGCAGCTTGGGACAGAGATCCTACGAGCAGTACTTC	CASSLGQRSYEQYF
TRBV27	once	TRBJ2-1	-	TGTGCCACCAGAGAGGGGTTCCTAGCAGGGAATGAGCAGTTCTTC	CATREGFLAGNEQFF
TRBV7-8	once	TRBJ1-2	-	TGTGCCAGCAGGCAGGGATTTTCTCACTATGGCTACACCTTC	CASRQGFSHYGYTF
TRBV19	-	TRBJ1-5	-	TGTGCCAGTAGTATCTGGACAGTTAATAGCAATCAGCCCCAGCATTTT	CASSIWTVNSNQPQHF
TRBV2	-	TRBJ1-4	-	TGTGCCAGCAGCCAAATAACAGGGTCTAATGAAAAACTGTTTTTT	CASSQITGSNEKLFF
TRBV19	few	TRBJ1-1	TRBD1	TGTGCCAGTCGCGGGGACAGACTACAGGACACTGAAGCTTTCTTT	CASRGDRLQDTEAFF
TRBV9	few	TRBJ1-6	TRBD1	TGTGCCAGCAGCCCAATTGGGACAGGGGGCCGTTCACCCCTCCACTTT	CASSPIGTGGRSPLHF
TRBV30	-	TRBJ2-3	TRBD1	TGTGCCTGGAGCCCAGGACAGGGACGAACAGATACGCAGTATTTT	CAWSPGQGRTDTQYF